Listed below are T cell receptor beta chains from one sample, sequenced in a study of cytomegalovirus exposure and HLA in healthy donors. Measured with immunoSEQ multiplex PCR; TCRdb has only the in-frame clones, and not every one. Found here are 180,000 or so clones, roughly 84% of them singletons; the top ten hold under 15%. Sequencing used PBMCs. These receptors all stem from a woman younger than 45 in good health and CMV-seropositive. Both conserved end residues are trimmed from each CDR3.

CDR3 protein: ASRKPGTKLEQY; V gene: TRBV6-1; CDR3 length: 12; J gene: TRBJ2-7
CDR3 protein: ASTQTRLAGSYEQY; V gene: TRBV28; CDR3 length: 14; J gene: TRBJ2-7
CDR3 protein: ASSLELAAGWQY; V gene: TRBV27; CDR3 length: 12; J gene: TRBJ2-7
CDR3 protein: ASSLSPGGTEAF; V gene: TRBV27; CDR3 length: 12; J gene: TRBJ1-1
CDR3 protein: ASSPAMGQGARGYT; V gene: TRBV18; CDR3 length: 14; J gene: TRBJ1-2
CDR3 protein: ATQQGYNQPQH; V gene: TRBV15; CDR3 length: 11; J gene: TRBJ1-5
CDR3 protein: AARGAGGYT; V gene: TRBV6-5; CDR3 length: 9; J gene: TRBJ1-2
CDR3 protein: ASSSQGQGTYNEQF; V gene: TRBV9; CDR3 length: 14; J gene: TRBJ2-1
CDR3 protein: ASGWGGLAGGFIGELF; V gene: TRBV27; CDR3 length: 16; J gene: TRBJ2-2
CDR3 protein: ASSLDGSGTQY; V gene: TRBV5-5; CDR3 length: 11; J gene: TRBJ2-5
CDR3 protein: ASWRDYSRMEQF; V gene: TRBV6-1; CDR3 length: 12; J gene: TRBJ2-1
CDR3 protein: ASSGLGATEAF; V gene: TRBV18; CDR3 length: 11; J gene: TRBJ1-1
CDR3 protein: ASSPAGMRSYGYT; V gene: TRBV7-9; CDR3 length: 13; J gene: TRBJ1-2
CDR3 protein: ASSYGTASRETQY; V gene: TRBV5-1; CDR3 length: 13; J gene: TRBJ2-5
CDR3 protein: AWSSGGGNTEAF; V gene: TRBV30; CDR3 length: 12; J gene: TRBJ1-1
CDR3 protein: AWSVPASEKLF; V gene: TRBV30; CDR3 length: 11; J gene: TRBJ1-4
CDR3 protein: ASSVAPQGAYYGYT; V gene: TRBV9; CDR3 length: 14; J gene: TRBJ1-2
CDR3 protein: ASSEGLAEYYEQY; V gene: TRBV10-2; CDR3 length: 13; J gene: TRBJ2-7
CDR3 protein: ACGRDSNTEAF; V gene: TRBV30; CDR3 length: 11; J gene: TRBJ1-1
CDR3 protein: ASSFNRGELF; V gene: TRBV27; CDR3 length: 10; J gene: TRBJ2-2
CDR3 protein: ASSLGLNTEAF; V gene: TRBV11-3; CDR3 length: 11; J gene: TRBJ1-1
CDR3 protein: ASSFLQEQY; V gene: TRBV7-2; CDR3 length: 9; J gene: TRBJ2-7
CDR3 protein: ASTEAPGQVAYEQY; V gene: TRBV5-4; CDR3 length: 14; J gene: TRBJ2-7
CDR3 protein: ASSVVVAGIRNTEAF; V gene: TRBV9; CDR3 length: 15; J gene: TRBJ1-1
CDR3 protein: ASSPLQGSTDTQY; V gene: TRBV9; CDR3 length: 13; J gene: TRBJ2-3
CDR3 protein: SVPFGGGYT; V gene: TRBV29-1; CDR3 length: 9; J gene: TRBJ1-2
CDR3 protein: ASSLLDMNTEAF; V gene: TRBV19; CDR3 length: 12; J gene: TRBJ1-1
CDR3 protein: ASSRVGITNYGYT; V gene: TRBV28; CDR3 length: 13; J gene: TRBJ1-2
CDR3 protein: ARGTADGNTIY; V gene: TRBV2; CDR3 length: 11; J gene: TRBJ1-3
CDR3 protein: ASSSGGSIYEQY; V gene: TRBV6-1; CDR3 length: 12; J gene: TRBJ2-7
CDR3 protein: ASSVRSSTDTQY; V gene: TRBV9; CDR3 length: 12; J gene: TRBJ2-3
CDR3 protein: ASVGQSSTDTQY; V gene: TRBV9; CDR3 length: 12; J gene: TRBJ2-3
CDR3 protein: ASSLEPLRGPGGYT; V gene: TRBV5-1; CDR3 length: 14; J gene: TRBJ1-2